Following are 23 T cell receptor beta chains from one sample sequenced in a study of regulatory dendritic cells for organ transplantation (TCRdb year 2017). Their specific antigens are unknown. Library method: the immunoSEQ multiplex PCR assay. The clones in this table, taken by TCRdb from immuneACCESS, are in-frame only. Not every clone is retained; where verified, under half of the shortfall comes from an unresolved V gene, and the cause of the rest is unknown. The sample table contains fewer than 6,000 clones; only one count was recorded for 65% to 80% of them. The top ten constitute approximately 21% of the sample. Sorted T cell subsets were CFSE-labeled and co-cultured for 4 to 6 days with allogeneic regulatory or mature dendritic cells at a 1:10 DC:T ratio. Sequencing was carried out using memory CD8+ T cells from blood cultured with regulatory dendritic cells. The sample's cell subset or site label, decoded: CD45RO+ memory T cells. The source is a human donor in good health.

This chain connects TRBV27 to TRBJ2-3; D gene uncertain. The CDR3 totals 13 residues. The V gene lost 5 bases and the J gene lost 8 bases, with 14 bases spanning the gap. In germline, CDR1 is MNHEY, CDR2 SMNVEV (reference sequence). In DNA form, the CDR3 reads TGTGCCAGCAGTCTTCAAGACTGGGGTACGCAGTATTTT. It encodes CASSLQDWGTQYF.

V and J are TRBV9 and TRBJ2-3; 7 nucleotides agree with TRBD2. Germline trimming cut 1 base from V and 5 bases from J; bases unmatched to any gene: 7. Germline loops: CDR1 SGDLS, CDR2 YYNGEE. This CDR3 comprises 15 residues. CDR3 sequence: CASSVIGERGDTQYF. CDR3 nucleotides: TGTGCCAGCAGCGTAATCGGCGAGCGGGGAGATACGCAGTATTTT.

The chain carries TRBV6-6 and TRBJ1-4; D perhaps matches TRBD1 (5 bases). Trimming took 7 bases from V and 7 from J, leaving 16 bases between them. This CDR3 has 14 residues. Per germline, CDR1 MNHNY and CDR2 SVGAGI (reference sequence). Here the CDR3 reads CASTRAHESEKLFF. CDR3 DNA sequence: TGTGCCAGCACCAGGGCCCATGAAAGTGAAAAACTGTTTTTT.

The chain has TRBV10-2 and TRBJ2-7; TRBD2 matches at 13 bases. The junction had 6 bases not matched to a gene; V was cut back by 2 bases and J by 11 bases. This CDR3 spans 14 amino acids. CDR1 WSHSY and CDR2 SAAADI come from the germline V gene. The CDR3 DNA is TGCGCCAGCAGTGAGGGACTAGCGGGAGAAGACGAGTACTTC. This codes for CASSEGLAGEDEYF.

The rearrangement links TRBV6-5 to TRBJ2-7; TRBD1 matches 12 bases. Trimming removed 5 bases from V and 5 bases from J; junction bases left unmatched: 4. Germline V CDR1 and CDR2: MNHEY, SVGAGI. The CDR3 is made up of 14 amino acids. The CDR3: CASSAGTGGHEQYF. The CDR3 DNA sequence: TGTGCCAGCAGTGCCGGGACAGGGGGCCACGAGCAGTACTTC.

The chain is built from TRBV14 and TRBJ1-4, with 11 bases lining up with TRBD1. This CDR3 spans 18 amino acids. Germline CDR1 reads SGHDN; CDR2 reads FVKESK. The trim removed 1 base at V and 7 bases at J, leaving 11 bases unmatched. For the CDR3, the DNA is TGTGCCAGCAGCCAAGGAGATGGGACAGGGGGAGAGGCTGAAAAACTGTTTTTT. Its protein product is CASSQGDGTGGEAEKLFF.

This clone appeared a few times. The CDR3 protein is CASSLTISYEQYF. CDR3 nucleotides: TGTGCCAGCAGCCTTACCATATCGTACGAGCAGTACTTC. The rearrangement links TRBV6-8 to TRBJ2-7; D is ambiguous. This CDR3 has 13 residues. V shed 6 bases and J shed 4 bases, with 13 bases lying between them. The germline CDR1 and CDR2 sequences are MNHGY and SAAAGT.

The V gene is TRBV5-6, the J gene TRBJ2-7, with TRBD1 as a possible D gene (6 bases). Germline V gives CDR1 SGHDT, CDR2 YYEEEE. The CDR3 runs 14 residues. V lost 4 bases and J 2 bases, leaving 13 bases between the germline ends. The DNA of the CDR3 is TGTGCCAGCAGCCCACAGGGACGGACCTACGAGCAGTACTTC. Protein product: CASSPQGRTYEQYF.

This clone was found a few times. The chain joins TRBV11-1 to TRBJ2-7; a possible D gene is TRBD1 (5 bases). Germline loops: CDR1 SGHAT, CDR2 FQDESV (reference sequence). The V end was cut by 3 bases, the J end by 0 bases, with 12 bases between. The CDR3 has 15 residues. The CDR3 DNA follows: TGTGCCAGCAGCTTCAGACAGTATCACTCCTACGAGCAGTACTTC. This translates into CASSFRQYHSYEQYF.

This sequence joins TRBV27 and TRBJ2-3, with 10 nucleotides matching TRBD1. Germline assignment: CDR1 MNHEY and CDR2 SMNVEV (reference sequence). Losses at the gene ends were 3 bases for V and 1 base for J; bases not matched to a gene: 4. This CDR3 has 16 residues. CDR3 nucleotides: TGTGCCAGCAGTTTTTCGGGGACAGGGGGCACAGATACGCAGTATTTT. Translation gives CASSFSGTGGTDTQYF.

CDR3 in DNA: TGTGCCAGCAGCCCAACACAGGCCACCGGGGAGCTGTTTTTT. Translating it yields CASSPTQATGELFF. V usage is TRBV5-8 and J usage is TRBJ2-2, with D perhaps TRBD1 (5 bases). CDR1 is SGHTS and CDR2 is YDEGEE in the germline V gene. This CDR3 is 14 amino acids long. The V end was cut by 4 bases, the J end by 4 bases, with 11 bases between.

In regard to this clone: This sample also contains other DNA sequences that code for the same CDR3. The rearrangement joins TRBV9 to TRBJ1-1, with D unclear. Germline CDR1 reads SGDLS; CDR2 reads YYNGEE. CDR3 length: 14 residues. V was shortened by 0 bases and J by 1 base, with 7 bases between the two germline ends. The CDR3 region is CASSVGTENTEAFF. For the CDR3, the DNA is TGTGCCAGCAGCGTAGGAACAGAGAACACTGAAGCTTTCTTT.

This chain links TRBV7-9 with TRBJ1-5; no clear D gene. The CDR3 runs to 13 residues. V was clipped by 3 bases and J by 0 bases, with 3 bases between them. CDR1 is SEHNR, CDR2 FQNEAQ, per germline (reference sequence). The CDR3 reads CASSFFSNQPQHF. The CDR3 coding sequence is TGTGCCAGCAGCTTCTTTAGCAATCAGCCCCAGCATTTT. The full variable domain, rest sourced from reference TRBV7-9 and TRBJ1-5, is DTGVSQNPRHKITKRGQNVTFRCDPISEHNRLYWYRQTLGQGPEFLTYFQNEAQLEKSRLLSDRFSAERPKGSFSTLEIQRTEQGDSAMYLCASSFFSNQPQHFGDGTRLSIL.

This clone was seen a few times. The chain joins TRBV4-1 to TRBJ1-6; D might be TRBD1 (5 bases). The CDR3 length is 14 residues. Trimming removed 1 base at V and 13 bases at J, with 14 bases between. Looked up from germline, CDR1 is MGHRA and CDR2 is YSYEKL. CDR3 sequence (DNA): TGCGCCAGCAGCCAAGTGAAGGGGATGGTGCCCCTCCACTTT. It yields the protein CASSQVKGMVPLHF.

The chain uses TRBV4-3 and TRBJ2-2; no firm D call. Between the trimmed V and J ends, which lost 0 bases and 3 bases, there was a span of 11 bases. The CDR3 runs 16 residues. Per germline, CDR1 LGHNA and CDR2 YSLEER. CDR3 sequence: CASSQDWADHTGELFF. The CDR3 DNA reads TGCGCCAGCAGCCAAGATTGGGCCGATCACACCGGGGAGCTGTTTTTT.

This sequence joins TRBV5-4 and TRBJ2-3, with unresolved D. Germline loops: CDR1 SGHNT, CDR2 YYREEE (reference sequence). The V end lost 4 bases, the J end lost 2 bases, and 8 bases lay between the germline ends. The CDR3 runs to 13 residues. CDR3 sequence (DNA): TGTGCCAGCAGCCAATATAACACAGATACGCAGTATTTT. This sequence encodes CASSQYNTDTQYF.

This clone was counted between two and nine times. The chain uses TRBV15 and TRBJ1-2; TRBD1 is a possible D gene (5 bases). Germline CDR1 is LNHNV and CDR2 is YYDKDF (reference sequence). V was shortened by 5 bases and J by 1 base, with 17 bases between the two germline ends. The length of the CDR3 is 16 residues. CDR3 DNA sequence: TGTGCCACCAGCGGGACGGAGCTGACAGTTAACTATGGCTACACCTTC. It yields the protein CATSGTELTVNYGYTF.

The genes are TRBV7-9 and TRBJ1-3; no reliable D call. The length of the CDR3 is 12 residues. CDR1 is SEHNR, CDR2 FQNEAQ, per germline (reference sequence). V was trimmed by 3 bases and J by 8 bases, leaving 8 bases between them. The CDR3 protein is CASSFDGDTIYF. CDR3 DNA: TGTGCCAGCAGCTTCGACGGGGACACCATATATTTT.

This sequence joins TRBV7-9 and TRBJ1-2, with D perhaps matching TRBD1 (5 bases). Germline CDR1 reads SEHNR; CDR2 reads FQNEAQ (reference sequence). The CDR3 loop spans 14 amino acids. Trimming cost V 8 bases and J 5 bases, with 18 bases left between them. CDR3 nucleotide sequence: TGTGCCAGCCGAAATGGTTGGGCAGGGTATGGCTACACCTTC. Translated, it gives CASRNGWAGYGYTF.

This clone was recorded a few times. This rearrangement joins TRBV2 to TRBJ1-4; TRBD1 matches 8 bases. Germline loops: CDR1 SNHLY, CDR2 FYNNEI. The CDR3 is 17 residues long. V trimming: 5 bases; J trimming: 0 bases; junction bases outside the gene matches: 8. The CDR3 bases are TGTGCCAGCAGTACAGGGGGAAGGTTCGCAACTAATGAAAAACTGTTTTTT. It is translated as CASSTGGRFATNEKLFF. Drawing the rest from reference TRBV2 and TRBJ1-4, the complete variable domain is EPEVTQTPSHQVTQMGQEVILRCVPISNHLYFYWYRQILGQKVEFLVSFYNNEISEKSEIFDDQFSVERPDGSNFTLKIRSTKLEDSAMYFCASSTGGRFATNEKLFFGSGTQLSVL.

The rearrangement links TRBV4-3 to TRBJ2-1; D might be TRBD2 (6 bases). Germline V gene data show CDR1 as LGHNA and CDR2 as YSLEER. V was trimmed by 6 bases and J by 0 bases, leaving 18 bases between them. CDR3 length: 17 amino acids. CDR3 nucleotides: TGCGCCAGCAGACAGTCCCTAGCGTCAAGCTCCTACAATGAGCAGTTCTTC. It yields the protein CASRQSLASSSYNEQFF.

This rearrangement joins TRBV7-9 to TRBJ2-3; 7 nucleotides align to TRBD2. The V and J ends lost 5 bases and 5 bases, in that order; junction bases with no gene match: 10. Germline V lookup: CDR1 SEHNR, CDR2 FQNEAQ (reference sequence). The length of the CDR3 is 15 residues. CDR3 nucleotide sequence: TGTGCCAGCAGCCCCGGGGAGGGAGATTTAGATACGCAGTATTTT. This codes for CASSPGEGDLDTQYF.

This clone showed up just a few times. The rearrangement uses TRBV18 and TRBJ1-3; no reliable D call. The CDR3 sequence is 16 residues long. V was shortened by 0 bases and J by 0 bases, with 9 bases between the two germline ends. CDR1 is KGHSH and CDR2 is LQKENI in the germline V gene. The CDR3 here is CASSPPTPYSGNTIYF. CDR3 in DNA: TGTGCCAGCTCACCACCAACACCTTACTCTGGAAACACCATATATTTT. Drawing the rest from reference TRBV18 and TRBJ1-3, the complete variable domain is NAGVMQNPRHLVRRRGQEARLRCSPMKGHSHVYWYRQLPEEGLKFMVYLQKENIIDESGMPKERFSAEFPKEGPSILRIQQVVRGDSAAYFCASSPPTPYSGNTIYFGEGSWLTVV.